This T cell receptor (beta chain) is drawn from a study of vaccination effects on CD4 cells after COVID-19. Study details: Either the mRNA-1273 or the BNT162b2 vaccine was given to participants as two doses.

Concerning this clone itself: Its target is not known.

V was cut by 6 bases and J by 2 bases, with 22 bases left in between. The CDR3 extends over 17 amino acids. CDR1 and CDR2 from the germline V gene are KGHDR and SFDVKD. Assay used: immunoSEQ multiplex PCR; TCRdb lists only in-frame clones, some missing. The sample records about 73,000 clones, 78% being singletons. Antigen-specific CD4+ T cells were expanded with viral peptide pools in the ViraFEST assay before sequencing. Following an approximately eleven-day culture, CD4+ T cells were purified. All vaccine recipients tested negative for nucleocapsid antibodies and had never contracted SARS-CoV-2 infection. After around 2.2 million PBMC were placed in each well, they were cultured with approximately 10 IU/ml IL-2 and 8 to 10 ug/ml peptides. Cultures got half-medium changes with IL-2 on days 3 and 7.

This sequence joins TRBV24-1 and TRBJ2-7; perhaps TRBD1 as D (6 bases). Sequences were derived from CD4+ T cells from PBMCs cultured with SARS-CoV-2 spike peptides, sampled before COVID-19 vaccination. This receptor was identified in a human donor who received a COVID-19 vaccine. CDR3 in DNA: TGTGCCACCAGTCCCGGAAACAGGGTGGAGTCTACCTACGAGCAGTACGTC. Amino acids: CATSPGNRVESTYEQYV.